This passage covers 15 T cell receptor beta chains from one sample sequenced in a study of T cells in Graves' hyperthyroidism and ophthalmopathy. TCR beta CDR3 region amplification was performed from RNA transcripts. First-round RT-PCR of the TCR CDR3 relied on the HTBI primer set. MiXCR, applied by TCRdb to the multiplex PCR reads, yields one record per CDR3 protein. The table has around 100,000 distinct CDR3 sequences, approximately 50% seen once; the top ten hold 26%. Sequenced material: blood. These receptors were taken from a man aged 40-50 years with Graves' hyperthyroidism.

The gene calls are TRBV5-1 and TRBJ1-6; D remains ambiguous. Deletions cut 4 bases from V and 5 bases from J, with 7 bases between. This CDR3 spans 13 amino acids. In germline, CDR1 is SGHRS, CDR2 YFSETQ. The CDR3 loop is CASSPEDNSPLHF. The DNA for the CDR3 is TGCGCCAGCAGCCCGGAGGATAATTCACCCCTCCACTTT.

This clonotype was seen repeatedly, ten times or more. The chain has TRBV29-1 and TRBJ2-5; possibly TRBD2 for D (5 bases). V gave up 2 bases and J gave up 5 bases, with 9 bases separating them. Germline CDR1 and CDR2: SQVTM and ANQGSEA. The CDR3 has 12 amino acids. CDR3 bases: TGCAGCGTTGAACGGGGTGTTGAGACCCAGTACTTC. Protein sequence: CSVERGVETQYF.

On this clonotype: A junction boundary mismatches the germline segment, possibly from a read error. The V and J genes are TRBV7-3 and TRBJ2-3; D not certain. From germline, CDR1 is SGHTA and CDR2 FQGTGA. This CDR3 region has 12 residues. The CDR3 sequence: CASSFGTDAQYF. The CDR3 DNA reads as TGTGCCAGCAGCTTTGGTACAGATGCGCAGTATTTT.

To note about this clonotype: It may be a read error: a sequence one base away is much more abundant. The CDR3: CASSLKPQTSVIPFTQCF. The CDR3 nucleotides read TGTGCCAGCAGCCTAAAGCCACAGACTAGCGTTATACCCTTTACGCAGTGTTTT. This chain uses TRBV7-9 with TRBJ2-3; TRBD2 aligns across 8 bases. CDR3 length: 18 amino acids. Germline CDR1 reads SEHNR; CDR2 reads FQNEAQ (reference sequence).

This clonotype was picked up one time. An end of the junction differs from the germline gene, which may be a read error. The rearrangement links TRBV19 to TRBJ2-3; D possibly uses TRBD1 or TRBD2 (5 bases each). CDR1 and CDR2 (germline): LNHDA, SQIVND (reference sequence). This CDR3 contains 15 residues. The CDR3 protein is CASSPGTRRHGTQYF. CDR3 in DNA: TGTGCCAGTAGTCCCGGGACCCGGAGGCACGGGACCCAGTACTTT.

The V and J genes are TRBV10-3 and TRBJ2-5; 9 positions match TRBD1. The CDR3 is 15 residues long. V lost 3 bases and J lost 2; bases outside the gene matches: 4. CDR1 ENHRY and CDR2 SYGVKD come from the germline V gene. In DNA form, the CDR3 reads TGTGCCATCAGTGAAGGACAGGGGCGACAAGAGACCCAGTACTTC. Amino acids: CAISEGQGRQETQYF.

There are many counts of this clonotype. The chain couples TRBV5-6 to TRBJ1-2; D is possibly TRBD1 (5 bases). Per the germline V gene, CDR1 is SGHDT and CDR2 is YYEEEE. CDR3 size: 15 residues. V was trimmed by 4 bases and J by 3 bases, leaving 16 bases between them. The CDR3 spells CASSLDMGGDYGYTF. The CDR3 nucleotides read TGTGCCAGCAGCCTGGACATGGGAGGGGACTATGGCTACACCTTC. Variable domain in full (rest from reference TRBV5-6 and TRBJ1-2): DAGVTQSPTHLIKTRGQQVTLRCSPKSGHDTVSWYQQALGQGPQFIFQYYEEEERQRGNFPDRFSGHQFPNYSSELNVNALLLGDSALYLCASSLDMGGDYGYTFGSGTRLTVV.

The count of this clonotype is one. The chain recombines TRBV7-8 with TRBJ1-1, with D maybe TRBD1 (5 bases). CDR3 length: 12 residues. Germline loops: CDR1 SGHVS, CDR2 FQNEAQ. Trimming took 5 bases from V and 5 from J, leaving 9 bases between them. The chain's CDR3 is CASSGGRTEAFF. CDR3 sequence (DNA): TGTGCCAGCAGCGGGGGAAGGACTGAAGCTTTCTTT. The variable domain in full, with the rest retrieved from reference TRBV7-8 and TRBJ1-1, is GAGVSQSPRYKVAKRGQDVALRCDPISGHVSLFWYQQALGQGPEFLTYFQNEAQLDKSGLPSDRFFAERPEGSVSTLKIQRTQQEDSAVYLCASSGGRTEAFFGQGTRLTVV.

This clonotype was counted at least ten times. In DNA form, the CDR3 reads TGCAGTGCTTTATTGACTAGCCAAGATACGCAGTATTTT. Translating gives CSALLTSQDTQYF. V gene TRBV20-1 combines with J gene TRBJ2-3; 7 positions agree with TRBD2. The CDR3 runs to 13 residues. Germline CDR1 and CDR2: DFQATT and SNEGSKA (reference sequence). The V gene end was trimmed by 5 bases and the J gene end by 5 bases; junction bases not matched to a gene: 7.

This clonotype occurred many times. The gene calls are TRBV7-8 and TRBJ2-7; D assignment may be TRBD1 or TRBD2 (6 bases each). The CDR3 extends over 13 amino acids. Germline CDR1 and CDR2: SGHVS and FQNEAQ. Trimming took 1 base from V and 7 from J, leaving 11 bases between them. The CDR3 region has the DNA TGTGCCAGCAGCTTAGGCGGGACAAGTGAGCAGTACTTC. This sequence encodes CASSLGGTSEQYF.

This clonotype occurred many times. This chain connects TRBV2 to TRBJ2-1, with 11 bases that match TRBD2. The length of the CDR3 is 15 residues. Trimming at V came to 6 bases and at J to 5 bases, leaving 6 bases not matched to a gene. The germline CDR1 and CDR2 sequences are SNHLY and FYNNEI. CDR3 DNA sequence: TGTGCCAGCAGAGGATCACTAGCGGGGGACAATGAGCAGTTCTTC. It codes for CASRGSLAGDNEQFF.

V gene TRBV20-1 combines with J gene TRBJ1-4, with D perhaps TRBD1 (5 bases). Germline-derived CDR1 and CDR2 are DFQATT and SNEGSKA (reference sequence). Trimming took off 6 bases at V and 7 bases at J, with 12 bases between the two ends. This CDR3 comprises 12 residues. CDR3 bases: TGCAGTGCGCCTGGGGGGAGTGAAAAACTGTTTTTT. Translated: CSAPGGSEKLFF.

This clonotype was seen many times. CDR3 sequence: CASSPGTGIQPQHF. The CDR3, as DNA: TGCGCCAGCAGCCCCGGGACAGGGATTCAGCCCCAGCATTTT. The rearrangement joins TRBV5-1 to TRBJ1-5, with 9 positions matching TRBD1. V shed 4 bases and J 6 bases; nucleotides not matched to a gene: 5. Looked up from germline, CDR1 is SGHRS and CDR2 is YFSETQ. The CDR3 length is 14 residues.

This clonotype was seen at least ten times. V is TRBV2 and J is TRBJ1-4; D gene ambiguous. The CDR3 totals 12 residues. V was shortened by 5 bases and J by 12 bases, with 13 bases between the two germline ends. Germline loops: CDR1 SNHLY, CDR2 FYNNEI. CDR3 residues: CASSRAGWELFF. Here the CDR3 DNA reads TGTGCCAGCAGTAGGGCAGGTTGGGAACTGTTTTTT.

This rearrangement joins TRBV7-2 to TRBJ2-7; 9 nucleotides align to TRBD2. J lost 6 bases, V lost 5 bases, and 5 bases had no gene match. The CDR3 runs 13 residues. Germline V lookup: CDR1 SGHTA, CDR2 FQGNSA. The CDR3 DNA follows: TGTGCCAGCAGCCTACCGACTAGCGGCGAGCAGTACTTC. Residues: CASSLPTSGEQYF.